Presented here are 21 T cell receptor beta chains from one specimen sequenced in a study of T cell responses to AZD1222 COVID-19 vaccine. The data were produced by immunoSEQ multiplex PCR, yet TCRdb's version contains in-frame clones alone and is incomplete. The sample includes 200,000 or so clones, approximately 87% of them seen just once. The sequenced sample was peripheral blood, obtained on day 0 of MenACWY control vaccination. The receptors derive from an adult in good health.

The CDR3 is CASSPLEGGETQYF. The CDR3 DNA reads as TGTGCCAGCAGTCCTCTCGAGGGGGGAGAGACCCAGTACTTC. V and J are TRBV28 and TRBJ2-5, with D perhaps matching TRBD1 or TRBD2 (6 bases each). The CDR3 length is 14 residues. Germline V gives CDR1 MDHEN, CDR2 SYDVKM. Trimming shortened V by 5 bases and J by 4 bases, and 14 bases separated the two germline ends. The full variable domain, with the rest looked up from reference TRBV28 and TRBJ2-5, is DVKVTQSSRYLVKRTGEKVFLECVQDMDHENMFWYRQDPGLGLRLIYFSYDVKMKEKGDIPEGYSVSREKKERFSLILESASTNQTSMYLCASSPLEGGETQYFGPGTRLLVL.

The V call is TRBV10-3, the J call TRBJ2-1, with 7 bases fitting TRBD2. CDR3 length: 15 amino acids. V lost 3 bases to trimming and J lost 1 base; unmatched junction nucleotides: 3. Per germline, CDR1 ENHRY and CDR2 SYGVKD. This CDR3 is CAISEGGRSYNEQFF. In DNA form, the CDR3 reads TGTGCCATCAGTGAAGGCGGGAGATCCTACAATGAGCAGTTCTTC.

The chain links TRBV4-2 to TRBJ2-2, with 7 bases identical to TRBD1. This CDR3 contains 15 residues. The germline gives CDR1 LGHNA, CDR2 YNFKEQ. With 5 bases clipped from V and 4 bases from J, the junction kept 7 bases outside the gene matches. The DNA for the CDR3 is TGTGCCAGCAGCGCCCGGGACAGAAGCACCGGGGAGCTGTTTTTT. This codes for CASSARDRSTGELFF.

This sequence joins TRBV7-8 and TRBJ2-7, with no clear D. V lost 4 bases and J lost 4, with 5 bases in between. Germline V CDR1 and CDR2: SGHVS, FQNEAQ. This CDR3 region has 11 residues. The CDR3, as DNA: TGTGCCAGCAGCTCCGAATACGAGCAGTACTTC. This sequence encodes CASSSEYEQYF.

This clone has just a few counts. This chain uses TRBV11-3 with TRBJ2-7; 8 bases line up with TRBD2. J gave up 7 bases and V 1 base, and 0 bases lay outside the gene matches. CDR1 and CDR2 (germline): SGHNT, YENEEA. This CDR3 spans 12 amino acids. In nucleotides, the CDR3 is TGTGCCAGCAGCTTAGTAGCGGGGGAGCAGTACTTC. Amino acids: CASSLVAGEQYF.

There are a few counts of this clone. This chain uses TRBV28 with TRBJ1-5, with a weak D call TRBD1 (5 bases). The V end lost 5 bases, the J end lost 3 bases, and 14 bases lay between the germline ends. The CDR3 runs 15 residues. Germline CDR1 and CDR2: MDHEN and SYDVKM. This chain's CDR3 is CASSPNDRPNQPQHF. The CDR3 region has the DNA TGTGCCAGCAGTCCAAACGACAGACCCAATCAGCCCCAGCATTTT.

The rearrangement joins TRBV4-2 to TRBJ1-3; 9 bases are shared with TRBD1. CDR1 and CDR2 (germline): LGHNA, YNFKEQ. The CDR3 has 17 amino acids. After removal of 4 bases from V and 2 bases from J, the junction contained 9 bases not matched to a gene. DNA of the CDR3: TGTGCCAGCAGCCGCCCGAAGGGGACAGGGACTGGAAACACCATATATTTT. It specifies CASSRPKGTGTGNTIYF.

The chain uses TRBV6-5 and TRBJ1-1, with a weak D call TRBD1 (5 bases). The germline V and J ends were trimmed by 4 bases and 0 bases, with 9 bases remaining between them. The CDR3 totals 14 residues. CDR1 and CDR2 from the germline V gene are MNHEY and SVGAGI. As DNA, the CDR3 is TGTGCCAGCAGTTCCCTGACAGTGAACACTGAAGCTTTCTTT. Protein: CASSSLTVNTEAFF.

About this clone: The junction does not match germline at one end; this may be a read error. This chain uses TRBV6-5 with TRBJ1-2, with TRBD1 identical over 9 bases. This CDR3 has 15 amino acids. Germline CDR1 is MNHEY and CDR2 is SVGAGI. The CDR3 loop is CASRPRGTGQFGYTF. The CDR3 nucleotides read TGTGCAAGCAGGCCACGCGGGACAGGGCAATTTGGCTACACCTTC.

The chain couples TRBV7-2 to TRBJ1-2, with 7 positions matching TRBD1. The V gene's germline CDR1 is SGHTA and CDR2 FQGNSA. The CDR3 loop spans 14 amino acids. V trimming: 5 bases; J trimming: 8 bases; junction bases outside the gene matches: 11. The CDR3 DNA sequence: TGTGCCAGCAGCAAAGAGACAGGGCCGGGGGGCTACACCTTC. Its translation is CASSKETGPGGYTF. The full variable domain, with the rest looked up from reference TRBV7-2 and TRBJ1-2, is GAGVSQSPSNKVTEKGKDVELRCDPISGHTALYWYRQSLGQGLEFLIYFQGNSAPDKSGLPSDRFSAERTGGSVSTLTIQRTQQEDSAVYLCASSKETGPGGYTFGSGTRLTVV.

The J gene is TRBJ1-5, the V gene TRBV28, with 9 bases aligning to TRBD1. The CDR3 is 14 amino acids. Germline V lookup: CDR1 MDHEN, CDR2 SYDVKM. V was clipped by 5 bases and J by 6 bases; unmatched bases: 5. For the CDR3, the DNA is TGTGCCAGCAGTCCCGGGACAGGGTTTCAGCCCCAGCATTTT. Translating it yields CASSPGTGFQPQHF. The full variable domain, rest sourced from reference TRBV28 and TRBJ1-5, is DVKVTQSSRYLVKRTGEKVFLECVQDMDHENMFWYRQDPGLGLRLIYFSYDVKMKEKGDIPEGYSVSREKKERFSLILESASTNQTSMYLCASSPGTGFQPQHFGDGTRLSIL.

This chain connects TRBV30 to TRBJ2-2; 12 bases are shared with TRBD2. V trimming: 4 bases; J trimming: 4 bases; junction bases outside the gene matches: 4. CDR3 size: 15 residues. Germline V gene lookup returns CDR1 GTSNPN and CDR2 SVGIG (reference sequence). CDR3 sequence reads: CAWTGLAGITGELFF. In DNA, the CDR3 is TGTGCCTGGACTGGACTAGCGGGAATCACCGGGGAGCTGTTTTTT.

The chain carries TRBV6-2 or TRBV6-3 and TRBJ1-5; D might be TRBD1 (5 bases). Trimming removed 5 bases at V and 3 bases at J, with 14 bases between. CDR3 length: 15 amino acids. The germline gives CDR1 MNHEY, CDR2 SVGEGT. The CDR3 region is CASSPRDGINQPQHF. In DNA form, the CDR3 reads TGTGCCAGCAGTCCCCGGGACGGTATCAATCAGCCCCAGCATTTT.

The chain couples TRBV6-5 to TRBJ1-5; D is uncertain. Germline loops: CDR1 MNHEY, CDR2 SVGAGI. The CDR3 spans 14 residues. V was shortened by 2 bases and J by 3 bases, with 8 bases between the two germline ends. The CDR3, as DNA: TGTGCCAGCAGTTACGGGGAATCCAATCAGCCCCAGCATTTT. Residues: CASSYGESNQPQHF.

The CDR3 is CAGSSALSSYNEQFF. The CDR3 bases are TGTGCCGGCTCTTCCGCGTTAAGCTCCTACAATGAGCAGTTCTTC. The rearrangement joins TRBV7-9 to TRBJ2-1, with D unresolved. Germline-derived CDR1 and CDR2 are SEHNR and FQNEAQ (reference sequence). The CDR3 has 15 residues. V dropped 11 bases and J dropped 0 bases, with 17 bases sitting between them.

The chain carries TRBV7-2 and TRBJ2-1, with 8 nucleotides matching TRBD2. J gave up 0 bases and V 1 base, and 2 bases lay outside the gene matches. Germline V gene lookup returns CDR1 SGHTA and CDR2 FQGNSA. CDR3 size: 16 residues. CDR3 region: CASSLVAGSSYNEQFF. The CDR3 DNA reads as TGTGCCAGCAGCTTAGTAGCGGGGAGCTCCTACAATGAGCAGTTCTTC.

Comment on this clone: A read error may account for a junction end that differs from germline. The rearrangement joins TRBV2 to TRBJ2-7; D not certain. The CDR3 contains 12 residues. CDR1 SNHLY and CDR2 FYNNEI come from the germline V gene. CDR3 sequence (DNA): TGTGCCAGCAGTGATCGGTCCTTCGAGCAGTACTTC. Translated: CASSDRSFEQYF.

The rearrangement links TRBV3-1 (or the pseudogene TRBV3-2) to TRBJ2-7; a possible D gene is TRBD2 (6 bases). Trimming stripped 4 bases from V and 4 bases from J, with 14 bases between. The CDR3 length is 14 residues. Germline V gives CDR1 LGHDT, CDR2 YNNKEL (reference sequence). The CDR3 region is CASSRRGTGYEQYF. CDR3 DNA: TGTGCCAGCAGCCGCCGGGGGACGGGGTACGAGCAGTACTTC.

A single count supports this clone. This chain uses TRBV5-4 with TRBJ1-1, with D possibly TRBD1 on 5 matching bases. Trimming left V 2 bases short and J 1 base short, with 9 bases between. CDR3 size: 14 residues. The germline CDR1 and CDR2 sequences are SGHNT and YYREEE (reference sequence). DNA for the CDR3: TGTGCCAGCAGCTTTCAGGGCTCGAACACTGAAGCTTTCTTT. Protein: CASSFQGSNTEAFF.

The chain combines TRBV4-1 with TRBJ2-3; 12 bases match TRBD2. CDR3 size: 16 residues. CDR1 MGHRA and CDR2 YSYEKL come from the germline V gene. The ends lost 3 bases at V and 4 bases at J; junction bases unmatched: 5. The CDR3 DNA is TGCGCCAGCAGCCACCCACTAGCGGGAGGTCCAGATACGCAGTATTTT. Translating it yields CASSHPLAGGPDTQYF.

The V call is TRBV2, the J call TRBJ1-4; 10 bases match TRBD1. Per germline, CDR1 SNHLY and CDR2 FYNNEI. CDR3 length: 15 residues. V gave up 1 base and J gave up 7 bases; unmatched junction bases: 3. CDR3 nucleotide sequence: TGTGCCAGCAGTGAAGGACAGGGGGCAGGTGAAAAACTGTTTTTT. Translated: CASSEGQGAGEKLFF.